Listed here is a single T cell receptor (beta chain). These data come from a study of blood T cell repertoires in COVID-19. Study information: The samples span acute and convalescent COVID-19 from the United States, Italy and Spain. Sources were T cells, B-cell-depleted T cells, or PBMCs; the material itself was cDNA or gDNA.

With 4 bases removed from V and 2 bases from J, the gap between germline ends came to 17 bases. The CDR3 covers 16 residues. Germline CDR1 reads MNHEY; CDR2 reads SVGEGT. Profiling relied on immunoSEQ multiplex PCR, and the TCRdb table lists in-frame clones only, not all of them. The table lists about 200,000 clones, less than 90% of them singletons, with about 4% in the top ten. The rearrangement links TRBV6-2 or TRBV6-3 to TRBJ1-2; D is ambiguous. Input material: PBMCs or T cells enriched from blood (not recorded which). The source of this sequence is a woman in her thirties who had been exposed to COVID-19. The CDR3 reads CASSSVNGIPNYGYTF. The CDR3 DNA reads TGTGCCAGCAGTTCCGTTAACGGGATCCCAAACTATGGCTACACCTTC.